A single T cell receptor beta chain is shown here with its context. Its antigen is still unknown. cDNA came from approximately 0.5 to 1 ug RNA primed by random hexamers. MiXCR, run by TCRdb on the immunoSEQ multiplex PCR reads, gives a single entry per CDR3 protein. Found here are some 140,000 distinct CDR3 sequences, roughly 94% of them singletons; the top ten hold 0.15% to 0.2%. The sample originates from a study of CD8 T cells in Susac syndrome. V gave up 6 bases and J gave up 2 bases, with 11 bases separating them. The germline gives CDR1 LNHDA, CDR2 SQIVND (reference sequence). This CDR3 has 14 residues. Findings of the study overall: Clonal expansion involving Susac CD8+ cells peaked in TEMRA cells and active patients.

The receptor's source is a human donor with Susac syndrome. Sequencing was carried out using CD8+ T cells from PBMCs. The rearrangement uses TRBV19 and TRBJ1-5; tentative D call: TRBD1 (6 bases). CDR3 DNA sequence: TGTGCCAGTAGCTACAGGGAGGGCAATCAGCCCCAGCATTTT. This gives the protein CASSYREGNQPQHF.